Below are 17 T cell receptor beta chains sequenced from a single sample in a study of PD-1 blockade in classical Hodgkin lymphoma. The protocol was immunoSEQ multiplex PCR, while the TCRdb copy is restricted to in-frame clones and leaves out a portion. The sample yields around 2,500 clones, about 86% seen once. All the patients suffered relapse after autologous stem cell transplantation, and brentuximab vedotin exposure differed. With magnetic negative selection, CD4+ T cells were purified from PBMCs that had been thawed. The material sequenced was CD4+ T cells from blood, taken at baseline. These receptors all come from a human donor with classical Hodgkin lymphoma.

This clone was observed a handful of times. The CDR3 sequence is CASSDLSVNQPQHF. The CDR3 DNA follows: TGTGCCAGCAGTGACTTATCGGTCAATCAGCCCCAGCATTTT. This chain uses TRBV2 with TRBJ1-5; D is undetermined. This CDR3 contains 14 residues. Germline V gene lookup returns CDR1 SNHLY and CDR2 FYNNEI. V was trimmed by 3 bases and J by 3 bases, leaving 9 bases between them.

This clone was picked up one time. The chain recombines TRBV4-1 with TRBJ2-7; 10 positions agree with TRBD2. This CDR3 is 16 amino acids long. CDR1 is MGHRA, CDR2 YSYEKL, per germline. V lost 1 base to trimming and J lost 4 bases; unmatched junction nucleotides: 7. CDR3 sequence reads: CASSQVVAGGMYEQYF. The DNA for the CDR3 is TGCGCCAGCAGCCAAGTGGTAGCGGGAGGAATGTACGAGCAGTACTTC.

This chain uses TRBV2 with TRBJ1-5, with 8 bases matching TRBD1. The CDR3 spans 13 residues. Trimming took 6 bases from V and 4 from J; bases not matched to a gene: 2. Germline loops: CDR1 SNHLY, CDR2 FYNNEI. CDR3 sequence reads: CASSRGLNQPQHF. The CDR3 nucleotides are TGTGCCAGCAGCAGGGGGCTGAATCAGCCCCAGCATTTT.

The gene calls are TRBV4-3 and TRBJ1-1, with 8 bases that match TRBD1. The CDR3 spans 17 residues. Trimming cost V 2 bases and J 6 bases; bases outside gene matches: 14. Germline CDR1 reads LGHNA; CDR2 reads YSLEER. The CDR3 nucleotides are TGCGCCAGCAGCCAACATCCCAAAGGACAGGGTACATCTGAAGCTTTCTTT. Its protein product is CASSQHPKGQGTSEAFF.

The V and J genes are TRBV7-2 and TRBJ2-2, with 7 bases identical to TRBD2. V shed 4 bases and J 0 bases; nucleotides not matched to a gene: 2. The germline V gene has CDR1 SGHTA and CDR2 FQGNSA. The CDR3 is made up of 15 amino acids. The CDR3 reads CASSSSGTNTGELFF. CDR3 sequence (DNA): TGTGCCAGCAGCTCAAGCGGGACGAACACCGGGGAGCTGTTTTTT.

V is TRBV2 and J is TRBJ1-5, with D maybe TRBD1 (5 bases). Germline loops: CDR1 SNHLY, CDR2 FYNNEI. CDR3 length: 13 residues. V lost 7 bases, J lost 5 bases, and 12 bases lay in between. Here the CDR3 reads CASTAEGHQPQHF. The CDR3 DNA follows: TGTGCCAGCACTGCCGAGGGGCATCAGCCCCAGCATTTT. Based on the CDR3 plus reference TRBV2 and TRBJ1-5, the full variable domain is EPEVTQTPSHQVTQMGQEVILRCVPISNHLYFYWYRQILGQKVEFLVSFYNNEISEKSEIFDDQFSVERPDGSNFTLKIRSTKLEDSAMYFCASTAEGHQPQHFGDGTRLSIL.

The rearrangement links TRBV10-3 to TRBJ2-7, with D perhaps matching TRBD1 (5 bases). The V gene lost 1 base and the J gene lost 3 bases, with 7 bases spanning the gap. The CDR3 consists of 13 residues. The germline V gene encodes CDR1 ENHRY and CDR2 SYGVKD. This chain's CDR3 is CAISEWTLYEQYF. CDR3 in DNA: TGTGCCATCAGTGAGTGGACACTCTACGAGCAGTACTTC.

This clone was detected a few times. The rearrangement links TRBV7-2 to TRBJ2-7, with 9 bases identical to TRBD2. Losses at the gene ends were 1 base for V and 4 bases for J; bases not matched to a gene: 8. Germline V gives CDR1 SGHTA, CDR2 FQGNSA. The CDR3 sequence is 16 residues long. CDR3 protein: CASSLGSGGGAYEQYF. In nucleotides, the CDR3 is TGTGCCAGCAGCTTAGGGTCCGGCGGGGGGGCGTACGAGCAGTACTTC. Together with reference TRBV7-2 and TRBJ2-7, the CDR3 gives the full variable domain: GAGVSQSPSNKVTEKGKDVELRCDPISGHTALYWYRQSLGQGLEFLIYFQGNSAPDKSGLPSDRFSAERTGGSVSTLTIQRTQQEDSAVYLCASSLGSGGGAYEQYFGPGTRLTVT.

V and J are TRBV4-1 and TRBJ2-5, with a tentative D call TRBD1 (6 bases). Germline CDR1 is MGHRA and CDR2 is YSYEKL. CDR3 length: 16 residues. With 1 base removed from V and 4 bases from J, the gap between germline ends came to 16 bases. CDR3 sequence reads: CASSQAPQQGPETQYF. In DNA, the CDR3 is TGCGCCAGCAGCCAAGCCCCTCAACAGGGACCAGAGACCCAGTACTTC.

This clone was counted a few times. The chain uses TRBV4-3 and TRBJ1-1; the D is unclear. This CDR3 is built from 13 residues. Germline lookup yields CDR1 LGHNA and CDR2 YSLEER. V shed 4 bases and J shed 2 bases, with 8 bases lying between them. CDR3 in amino acids: CASSRAANTEAFF. The CDR3 DNA follows: TGCGCCAGCAGCCGAGCAGCAAACACTGAAGCTTTCTTT.

The chain recombines TRBV2 with TRBJ2-3; possible D gene TRBD2, 5 bases. V was clipped by 0 bases and J by 6 bases, with 16 bases between them. This CDR3 has 16 residues. Germline CDR1 is SNHLY and CDR2 is FYNNEI. CDR3 sequence: CASSEAETIRGDTQYF. The CDR3 DNA reads TGTGCCAGCAGTGAAGCGGAGACAATCCGAGGGGATACGCAGTATTTT.

This chain joins TRBV2 and TRBJ2-7, with D unresolved. The V end was cut by 6 bases, the J end by 1 base, with 1 base between. The CDR3 spans 10 residues. Germline V lookup: CDR1 SNHLY, CDR2 FYNNEI. The chain's CDR3 is CASRSYEQYF. The CDR3 bases are TGTGCCAGCAGGTCCTACGAGCAGTACTTC.

The rearrangement joins TRBV28 to TRBJ1-5; D is uncertain. CDR1 is MDHEN and CDR2 is SYDVKM in the germline V gene. V was shortened by 3 bases and J by 4 bases, with 13 bases between the two germline ends. The CDR3 loop spans 15 amino acids. CDR3 amino acids: CASSLIGPPNQPQHF. CDR3 coding DNA: TGTGCCAGCAGTTTGATCGGGCCCCCAAATCAGCCCCAGCATTTT.

This clone was detected only once. The rearrangement uses TRBV30 and TRBJ2-4; D may be TRBD2 (6 bases). Germline lookup yields CDR1 GTSNPN and CDR2 SVGIG (reference sequence). The CDR3 covers 13 residues. Trimming shortened V by 2 bases and J by 7 bases, and 12 bases separated the two germline ends. CDR3 amino acids: CAWSIRGGNIQYF. CDR3 nucleotide sequence: TGTGCCTGGAGTATACGAGGAGGGAACATTCAGTACTTC.

This clone was recorded only once. V and J are TRBV18 and TRBJ1-1; a weak D match, TRBD1 (6 bases). The CDR3 covers 14 residues. The germline V gene encodes CDR1 KGHSH and CDR2 LQKENI. Trimming left V 3 bases short and J 3 bases short, with 11 bases between. CDR3 sequence: CASSPTGYDTEAFF. The CDR3, as DNA: TGTGCCAGCTCACCCACAGGGTACGACACTGAAGCTTTCTTT.

The V and J genes are TRBV11-3 and TRBJ2-7, with D perhaps given as TRBD1 or TRBD2 (5 bases each). The CDR3 extends over 16 amino acids. V was cut by 4 bases and J by 5 bases, with 21 bases left in between. Germline values: CDR1 SGHNT, CDR2 YENEEA. CDR3 bases: TGTGCCAGCAGCTCCAGGGTTATGGCGGGCAGAGACGAGCAGTACTTC. Residues: CASSSRVMAGRDEQYF.

The chain is built from TRBV2 and TRBJ2-7; D remains unclear. V was trimmed by 4 bases and J by 1 base, leaving 14 bases between them. In germline, CDR1 is SNHLY, CDR2 FYNNEI. The CDR3 totals 15 residues. For the CDR3, the DNA is TGTGCCAGCAGTGCCGGGCTGACAAATTCCTACGAGCAGTACTTC. This encodes CASSAGLTNSYEQYF.